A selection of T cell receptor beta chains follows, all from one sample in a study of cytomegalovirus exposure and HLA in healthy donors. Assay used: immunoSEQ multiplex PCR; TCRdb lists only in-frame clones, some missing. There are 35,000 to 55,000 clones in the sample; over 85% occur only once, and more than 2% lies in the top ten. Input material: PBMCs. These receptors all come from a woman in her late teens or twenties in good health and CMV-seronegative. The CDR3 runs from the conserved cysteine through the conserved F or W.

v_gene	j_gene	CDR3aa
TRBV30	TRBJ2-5	CAWSVPGGKETQYF
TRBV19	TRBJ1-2	CASSPEGQWNGYTF
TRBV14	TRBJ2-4	CASSQDRNIQYF
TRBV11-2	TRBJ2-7	CASIKGTGHEQYF
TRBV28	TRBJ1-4	CASSSTIPEKLFF
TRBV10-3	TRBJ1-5	CAISESFSTGRGDQPQHF
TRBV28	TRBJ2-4	CASRDRPPKNIQYF
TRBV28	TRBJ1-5	CASTTGGGNQPQHF
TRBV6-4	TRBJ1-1	CASSVGANTEAFF
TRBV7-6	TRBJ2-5	CASSLPSGSPSETQYF
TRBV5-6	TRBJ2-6	CASSLVDSLPGANVLTF
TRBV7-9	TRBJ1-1	CASSTLGVGTEAFF
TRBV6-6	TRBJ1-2	CASSRGDGNYGYTF
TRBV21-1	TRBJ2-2	CASSKHNHGTGELFF
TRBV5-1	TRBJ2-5	CASSLRETGQETQYF
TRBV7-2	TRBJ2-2	CASSGSSTGELFF
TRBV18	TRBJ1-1	CASSPRNSRGLNTEAFF
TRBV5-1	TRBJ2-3	CASSPGGQGLDTQYF
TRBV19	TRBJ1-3	CASSIEGAAGNTIYF
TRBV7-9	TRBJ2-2	CASSPGLNGWNTGELFF
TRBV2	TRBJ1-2	CASSESARRDYGYTF
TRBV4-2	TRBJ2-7	CASSQEGASYEQYF
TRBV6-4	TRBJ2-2	CASSDSGAGELFF
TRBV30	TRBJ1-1	CAWSVRGQGGTEAFF
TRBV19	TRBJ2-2	CASSPQDRGLYTGELFF
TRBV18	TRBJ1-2	CASSRQEANYGYTF
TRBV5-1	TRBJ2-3	CASSLQGYSTDTQYF
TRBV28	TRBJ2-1	CASRLTSYNEQFF
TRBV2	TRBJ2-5	CASSAEASYVETQYF
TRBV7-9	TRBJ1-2	CASSSAGQGAFGYGYTF
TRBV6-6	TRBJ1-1	CASSYLVNTEAFF
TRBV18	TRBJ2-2	CASSPREENTGELFF
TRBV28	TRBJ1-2	CASSLLRQGEDGYTF
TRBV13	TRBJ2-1	CASSSSGNEQFF
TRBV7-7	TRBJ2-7	CASSARQGAGYEQYF
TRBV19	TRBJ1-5	CASRQQGARTNPSNQPQHF
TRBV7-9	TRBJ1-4	CASSSGQGSGKLFF
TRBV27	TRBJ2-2	CASSFSGVNTGELFF
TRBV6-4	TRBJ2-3	CASSRAGGTDTQYF
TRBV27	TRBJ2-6	CASSLSTGGQYVLTF
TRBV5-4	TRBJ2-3	CASSEPTRSGGFTDTQYF
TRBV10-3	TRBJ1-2	CAISYDRVEFRGYTF